This T cell receptor (beta chain) was sequenced for a study of T cell repertoires in cytomegalovirus infection. MiXCR was run by TCRdb on the reads, yielding one entry per CDR3 protein. Of 150,000 or so distinct CDR3 sequences in the sample, about 6% are singletons; the top ten hold about 20%. This clonotype was seen repeatedly, ten times or more. Germline CDR1 and CDR2: SGHVS and FQNEAQ. Deletions cut 6 bases from V and 0 bases from J, with 8 bases between. The length of the CDR3 is 14 residues. The chain links TRBV7-8 to TRBJ2-2; D is possibly TRBD1 or TRBD2 (5 bases each). The receptor comes from a human donor in good health (CMV status not recorded). Some clones in this sample may be carry-over from other donors' samples. Material: PBMCs. The DNA for the CDR3 is TGTGCCAGCAGGGGACGGACGAACACCGGGGAGCTGTTTTTT. Residues: CASRGRTNTGELFF.